Listed below are T cell receptor beta chains from one sample, sequenced in a study of regulatory T cells in long-lasting Graves disease. TCRdb recomputed calls from the multiplex PCR reads with MiXCR, one row per CDR3 protein. The table shows nearly 350,000 distinct CDR3 sequences, with about 20% occurring only once. This specimen was peripheral blood mononuclear cells (PBMCs), taken when the disease was refractory, from a patient treated with antithyroid drugs. These receptors were collected from a female donor with Graves disease. Both conserved end residues are part of each CDR3. The order of the fields is V gene, clone size, J gene, CDR3 protein. Clone size is stated in some rows and not others, as once, few, many or a class when expanded.

v_call: TRBV28
clone_size: few
j_call: TRBJ2-2
cdr3_aa: CASSLGSLNTGELFF

v_call: TRBV24-1
clone_size: many
j_call: TRBJ2-5
cdr3_aa: CATSDGRQIQETQYF

v_call: TRBV30
clone_size: NA
j_call: TRBJ1-1
cdr3_aa: CAWSSGTGGSEAFF

v_call: TRBV10-3
clone_size: NA
j_call: TRBJ2-7
cdr3_aa: CAISGPGLAGAEQYF

v_call: TRBV9
clone_size: many
j_call: TRBJ2-7
cdr3_aa: CASSPGGGSSSEQYF

v_call: TRBV11-2
clone_size: many
j_call: TRBJ2-7
cdr3_aa: CASSLGAHRYF

v_call: TRBV7-3
clone_size: many
j_call: TRBJ2-5
cdr3_aa: CASSTIAGGKETQYF

v_call: TRBV3-1
clone_size: few
j_call: TRBJ1-2
cdr3_aa: CASSPPGSYGYTF

v_call: TRBV7-9
clone_size: few
j_call: TRBJ2-6
cdr3_aa: CASSSSHRRGLPGANVLTF

v_call: TRBV4-1
clone_size: NA
j_call: TRBJ2-7
cdr3_aa: CASSQVAGISYEQYF

v_call: TRBV2
clone_size: few
j_call: TRBJ2-1
cdr3_aa: CASSDWGRNYNEQFF

v_call: TRBV7-2
clone_size: many
j_call: TRBJ1-2
cdr3_aa: CASSPSAGRSGYTF

v_call: TRBV7-6
clone_size: NA
j_call: TRBJ2-5
cdr3_aa: CASSRTQGKTQYF

v_call: TRBV7-9
clone_size: NA
j_call: TRBJ2-5
cdr3_aa: CASSLPRQGKGETQYF

v_call: TRBV6-9
clone_size: many
j_call: TRBJ1-1
cdr3_aa: CASSYKGRAEAFF

v_call: TRBV5-1
clone_size: many
j_call: TRBJ1-2
cdr3_aa: CASSLAGGNYGYTF

v_call: TRBV7-9
clone_size: NA
j_call: TRBJ1-1
cdr3_aa: CASGLVNTEAFF

v_call: TRBV18
clone_size: NA
j_call: TRBJ2-1
cdr3_aa: CASSQIGVREQFF

v_call: TRBV7-9
clone_size: NA
j_call: TRBJ1-2
cdr3_aa: CASSLPVGGSGYTF

v_call: TRBV4-2
clone_size: NA
j_call: TRBJ2-5
cdr3_aa: CASSQDLRVGETQYF

v_call: TRBV4-3
clone_size: few
j_call: TRBJ1-5
cdr3_aa: CASSQDLRGGWSNQPQHF

v_call: TRBV18
clone_size: many
j_call: TRBJ1-4
cdr3_aa: CASDPAGTRANEKLFF

v_call: TRBV5-1
clone_size: NA
j_call: TRBJ1-1
cdr3_aa: CASSLMGVAEAFF

v_call: TRBV20-1
clone_size: few
j_call: TRBJ1-5
cdr3_aa: CSARGPGQGENQPQHF

v_call: TRBV5-1
clone_size: many
j_call: TRBJ1-2
cdr3_aa: CASSRDSKANYGYTF

v_call: TRBV6-9
clone_size: many
j_call: TRBJ2-6
cdr3_aa: CASSYSSRDSGANVLTF

v_call: TRBV5-6
clone_size: many
j_call: TRBJ1-3
cdr3_aa: CASSLQDRGNTIYF

v_call: TRBV7-2
clone_size: many
j_call: TRBJ2-7
cdr3_aa: CASSAVPGAEAYEQYF

v_call: TRBV13
clone_size: few
j_call: TRBJ2-7
cdr3_aa: CASSFRTSLSYEQYF